This is a list of T cell receptor beta chains from one sample in a study of OX40 agonist ivuxolimab in advanced cancers. The protocol was immunoSEQ multiplex PCR, while the TCRdb copy is restricted to in-frame clones and leaves out a portion. This table holds about 49,000 clones, approximately 90% found once. This sample comprised CD4+ or CD8+ T cells sorted from blood, obtained in a trial of the OX40 agonist ivuxolimab. All receptors derive from an adult with an advanced solid tumor such as melanoma, head and neck, liver or kidney cancer. The CDR3 runs from the conserved cysteine through the conserved F or W. Fields, in order: V gene, D gene, clone size, J gene, CDR3 DNA, CDR3 protein. A D gene is named only where the DNA matches it firmly. Clone size is not always given. Where it is, it says once, few, many or a class for expanded clones.

V gene: TRBV29-1; D gene: .; clone size: .; J gene: TRBJ2-7; CDR3 DNA: TGCAGCGTTACACCCCAGAGCTCCTACGAGCAGTACTTC; CDR3 protein: CSVTPQSSYEQYF
V gene: TRBV5-6; D gene: TRBD1; clone size: .; J gene: TRBJ1-5; CDR3 DNA: TGTGCCAGCAGCCTGGGGGCGACAGGGGTCCATCAGCCCCAGCATTTT; CDR3 protein: CASSLGATGVHQPQHF
V gene: TRBV2; D gene: TRBD1; clone size: .; J gene: TRBJ1-2; CDR3 DNA: TGTGCCAGCAGGTGGACAGGGGCAGACTATGGCTACACCTTC; CDR3 protein: CASRWTGADYGYTF
V gene: TRBV5-6; D gene: .; clone size: .; J gene: TRBJ2-1; CDR3 DNA: TGTGCCAGCAGCGGGACACGGTACAATGAGCAGTTCTTC; CDR3 protein: CASSGTRYNEQFF
V gene: TRBV7-9; D gene: .; clone size: .; J gene: TRBJ2-7; CDR3 DNA: TGTGCCAGCAGCTTAGAAGGGGACTCCTACGAGCAGTACTTC; CDR3 protein: CASSLEGDSYEQYF
V gene: TRBV13; D gene: TRBD1; clone size: .; J gene: TRBJ2-7; CDR3 DNA: TGTGCCAGCAGCTTAGGCCAGGGGGCGGCTTCGGGCGAGCAGTACTTC; CDR3 protein: CASSLGQGAASGEQYF
V gene: TRBV7-9; D gene: .; clone size: .; J gene: TRBJ2-5; CDR3 DNA: TGTGCCAGCAGCTCCCGGGACAAAGGGAGGGAGACCCAGTACTTC; CDR3 protein: CASSSRDKGRETQYF
V gene: TRBV18; D gene: .; clone size: .; J gene: TRBJ1-1; CDR3 DNA: TGTGCCAGCTCACTGTTTGGCGGGAACACTGAAGCTTTCTTT; CDR3 protein: CASSLFGGNTEAFF
V gene: TRBV7-9; D gene: .; clone size: .; J gene: TRBJ1-5; CDR3 DNA: TGTGCCAGCAGCTTTTATAGCAATCAGCCCCAGCATTTT; CDR3 protein: CASSFYSNQPQHF
V gene: TRBV2; D gene: .; clone size: once; J gene: TRBJ1-4; CDR3 DNA: TGTGCCAGCAGTGGTGCGCAGGACAGCGAAAAACTGTTTTTT; CDR3 protein: CASSGAQDSEKLFF
V gene: TRBV5-5; D gene: .; clone size: .; J gene: TRBJ2-1; CDR3 DNA: TGTGCCAGCACCCAACTACGTAGCAATGAGCAGTTCTTC; CDR3 protein: CASTQLRSNEQFF
V gene: TRBV4-2; D gene: .; clone size: once; J gene: TRBJ2-7; CDR3 DNA: TGTGCCAGCAGCCAAGAAAATCGGCCGTGGGAGCAGTACTTC; CDR3 protein: CASSQENRPWEQYF